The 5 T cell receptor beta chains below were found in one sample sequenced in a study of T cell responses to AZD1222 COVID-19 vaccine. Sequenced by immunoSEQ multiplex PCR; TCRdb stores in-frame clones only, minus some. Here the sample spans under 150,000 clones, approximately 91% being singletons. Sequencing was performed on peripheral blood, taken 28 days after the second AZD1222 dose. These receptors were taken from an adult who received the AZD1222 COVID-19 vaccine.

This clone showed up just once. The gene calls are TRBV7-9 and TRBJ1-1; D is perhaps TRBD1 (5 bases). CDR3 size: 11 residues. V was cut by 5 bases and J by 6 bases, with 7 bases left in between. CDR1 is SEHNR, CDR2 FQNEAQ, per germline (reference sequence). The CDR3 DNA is TGTGCCAGCAGCACGGGGGCTGAAGCTTTCTTT. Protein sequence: CASSTGAEAFF.

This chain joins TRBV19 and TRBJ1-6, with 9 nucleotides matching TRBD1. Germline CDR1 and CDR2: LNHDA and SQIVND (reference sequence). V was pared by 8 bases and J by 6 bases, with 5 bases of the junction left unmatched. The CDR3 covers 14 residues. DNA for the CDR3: TGTGCCAGTTCGGGACAGGGACTTAATTCACCCCTCCACTTT. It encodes CASSGQGLNSPLHF.

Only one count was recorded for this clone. CDR3 region: CASSLVGTGLLSGNTIYF. The CDR3 DNA reads TGCGCCAGCAGCTTGGTCGGGACAGGTCTTCTCTCTGGAAACACCATATATTTT. V and J are TRBV5-1 and TRBJ1-3, with 8 bases identical to TRBD1. This CDR3 comprises 18 residues. With V trimmed by 0 bases and J by 0 bases, 8 bases remained unmatched. The germline gives CDR1 SGHRS, CDR2 YFSETQ.

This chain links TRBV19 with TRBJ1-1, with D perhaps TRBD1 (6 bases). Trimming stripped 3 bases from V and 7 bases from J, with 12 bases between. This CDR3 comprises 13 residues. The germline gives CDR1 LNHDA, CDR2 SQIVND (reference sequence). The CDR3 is CASSIAEGGEAFF. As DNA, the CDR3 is TGTGCCAGTAGTATTGCTGAAGGGGGTGAAGCTTTCTTT.

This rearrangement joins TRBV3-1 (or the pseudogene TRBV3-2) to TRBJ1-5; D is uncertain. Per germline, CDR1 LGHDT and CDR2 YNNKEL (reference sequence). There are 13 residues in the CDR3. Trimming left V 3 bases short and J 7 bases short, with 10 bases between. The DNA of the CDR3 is TGTGCCAGCAGCCATGGAGATCTCCAGCCCCAGCATTTT. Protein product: CASSHGDLQPQHF.